This T cell receptor beta chain was recorded in a study of blood T cell repertoires in COVID-19. In germline, CDR1 is MDHEN, CDR2 SYDVKM. The V end was cut by 2 bases, the J end by 5 bases, with 18 bases between. The CDR3 consists of 16 residues. Here immunoSEQ multiplex PCR was the method, and the copy in TCRdb shows in-frame clones only, minus some. The table shows 110,000 to 150,000 clones, with 88% occurring only once. V usage is TRBV28 and J usage is TRBJ1-2, with D possibly matching TRBD1 (5 bases). The receptor was isolated from a man aged 65 to 85 with acute or convalescent COVID-19. The sequenced sample consisted of peripheral blood. CDR3 in amino acids: CASSLQGGWGVYGYTF. For the CDR3, the DNA is TGTGCCAGCAGTTTACAGGGTGGGTGGGGGGTATATGGCTACACCTTC.